Shown below are 5 T cell receptor beta chains from a single sample sequenced in a study of T cells in Graves' hyperthyroidism and ophthalmopathy. The investigators amplified TCR beta CDR3 regions from RNA transcripts. The study used the HTBI primer set for a first-round RT-PCR of the TCR CDR3. Each CDR3 protein gets one entry after TCRdb re-called the multiplex PCR reads with MiXCR. In the table there are about 350,000 distinct CDR3 sequences, about 15% of which are singletons. Material: blood. The receptors here all came from a woman in her twenties or thirties with Graves' hyperthyroidism.

The chain joins TRBV30 to TRBJ1-1; D remains unclear. V lost 2 bases, J lost 0 bases, and 7 bases lay in between. The CDR3 has 13 residues. Germline assignment: CDR1 GTSNPN and CDR2 SVGIG (reference sequence). In DNA form, the CDR3 reads TGTGCCTGGAGTCACCAGGTGAACACTGAAGCTTTCTTT. Protein sequence: CAWSHQVNTEAFF.

V usage is TRBV7-9 and J usage is TRBJ2-5; D gene ambiguous. Germline V lookup: CDR1 SEHNR, CDR2 FQNEAQ (reference sequence). V gave up 5 bases and J gave up 0 bases, with 22 bases separating them. This CDR3 comprises 18 residues. CDR3 bases: TGTGCCAGCAGCACCTACTTCGCGACACAACCGTACCAAGAGACCCAGTACTTC. Encoded protein: CASSTYFATQPYQETQYF.

The sample holds many counts of this clonotype. V usage is TRBV30 and J usage is TRBJ2-7; TRBD1 might be the D (6 bases). V was cut by 5 bases and J by 3 bases, with 14 bases left in between. The germline gives CDR1 GTSNPN, CDR2 SVGIG (reference sequence). This CDR3 is 13 amino acids long. CDR3 bases: TGTGCCTGGGGTATCCGACAGGACTACGAGCAGTACTTC. This gives the protein CAWGIRQDYEQYF.

V is TRBV29-1 and J is TRBJ2-5; 8 positions match TRBD2. The CDR3 has 14 amino acids. The V gene end was trimmed by 2 bases and the J gene end by 2 bases; junction bases not matched to a gene: 4. Germline CDR1 reads SQVTM; CDR2 reads ANQGSEA. CDR3 DNA sequence: TGCAGCGTTGAACCCCTAGCGGGTCAAGAGACCCAGTACTTC. Its protein product is CSVEPLAGQETQYF.

This sequence joins TRBV20-1 and TRBJ2-2; 8 bases fit TRBD2. Germline V gives CDR1 DFQATT, CDR2 SNEGSKA (reference sequence). J gave up 4 bases and V 3 bases, and 7 bases lay outside the gene matches. This CDR3 spans 15 amino acids. In DNA, the CDR3 is TGCAGTGCTAGTCCAGCGGGAGTCACCACCGGGGAGCTGTTTTTT. The encoded protein is CSASPAGVTTGELFF.